Listed below are T cell receptor beta chains from one sample, sequenced in a study of neurological immune-mediated disorders. TCRdb processed the 5' RACE reads anew with MiXCR; each CDR3 protein has one entry. The sample records around 64,000 distinct CDR3 sequences, roughly 3% being singletons. Material: PBMCs. All receptors derive from a woman in her forties or fifties with multiple sclerosis. Each CDR3 is given without its conserved first and last residue. Each record gives: V gene, CDR3 protein.

TRBV12-3/TRBV12-4,ASSLVSSYEQY
TRBV7-2,ASSFVAGTGELF
TRBV20-1,SGQVSYEQY
TRBV5-1,ASSNAGTGVSYEQY
TRBV28,ASRDRPLSGNTIY
TRBV29-1,SVEDSYEAF
TRBV7-9,ASSFEAGTGNTGELF
TRBV14,ASSQAAGSAGSSYNEQF
TRBV12-3/TRBV12-4,ASSPRGGSYNEQF
TRBV5-1,ASSSLGASGDTDTQY
TRBV5-1,ASSNTPLSGRNIQY
TRBV29-1,SVEGIQSQETQY
TRBV5-1,ASSLMVSNYGYT
TRBV20-1,SASASGNTIY
TRBV6-6,ASSYNEVAGQETQY
TRBV27,ASSPNRDYQTGELF
TRBV11-2,ASSLTGISPLH
TRBV12-3/TRBV12-4,ASSLRQVGNQPQH
TRBV10-3,AISESGGSSYEQY
TRBV20-1,SARTSGGRLEEQY
TRBV5-1,ASSVGQLTYEQY
TRBV5-1,ASSIRFDRATGELF
TRBV5-1,ASSLVGQGYEQY
TRBV6-6,ASSPGGAPYEQY
TRBV12-3/TRBV12-4,ASSLALGFSPLH
TRBV20-1,SARMAPSNEQF
TRBV7-2,ASSPRRADTQY
TRBV12-3/TRBV12-4,ASSKDRPYGYT